This entry concerns a single T cell receptor beta chain. Its target is unknown. This entry belongs to a study of graft-versus-host responses after intestinal transplantation. Across the study: Isolated intestinal, liver-intestinal, or multivisceral transplants had been given to the recipients. The whole recipient group had anti-thymocyte globulin induction followed by tacrolimus and steroids for two to three years.

The data were produced by immunoSEQ multiplex PCR, yet TCRdb's version contains in-frame clones alone and is incomplete. The sample records about 85,000 clones, approximately 82% being singletons. Findings of the study overall: Recipient-marrow GvH clones were detected, some having first appeared in ileum or blood. There was an association between peak levels of circulating GvH clones and early post-transplant HvG declines.

The CDR3 consists of 14 residues. From germline, CDR1 is KGHSH and CDR2 LQKENI. V dropped 5 bases and J dropped 2; count of bases not matched to a gene: 2. Here the sequenced sample was unstimulated CD4+ T cells sorted from spleen or lymph node cells, taken before intestinal transplant. This clonotype was sampled from a human donor who received an intestinal transplant. The chain uses TRBV18 and TRBJ2-2; TRBD2 matches at 7 bases. For the CDR3, the DNA is TGTGCCAGCTCAAGCGGGGTCAACACCGGGGAGCTGTTTTTT. Translation: CASSSGVNTGELFF.